The subject of this entry is one T cell receptor (beta chain). What antigen it recognizes has not been identified. Base quality data are lacking; no much larger clone is found one base away. The data belong to a study of CD8+CD57+ T cells in acquired aplastic anemia (dated by TCRdb to 2017 to 2018). Notes on the research overall: A mean of approximately 3 ug of DNA, ranging from roughly 0.18 to 30 ug, was extracted from sorted CD4+ and CD8+ cells. An average of approximately 10 million reads for CD4+ cells and roughly 11 million reads for CD8+ cells was obtained from healthy donor samples.

What the authors observed across the whole study: No significant difference in CD8+ Simpson's diversity was found between patients and healthy controls (P=0.060). Some 30 CD8+ CDR3 sequences were shared between patients and controls but appeared highly expressed in patients and within their immunodominant clones.

From the germline V gene (reference sequence), CDR1 is SGHNT and CDR2 is YYREEE. V and J are trimmed by 3 bases and 0 bases, and the gene matches miss 5 bases of the junction. Spanning cysteine to phenylalanine, the CDR3 consists of 16 amino acids. The read is trimmed to its CDR3 DNA, 48 bases read in frame from base 1. The study deep-sequenced TCR repertoires of sorted CD4+ and CD8+ blood T cells from severe aplastic anemia patients and healthy subjects. Ficoll-Paque density gradient centrifugation was used to isolate peripheral blood mononuclear cells. Before DNA extraction, CD4+ and CD8+ T cells were sorted with FACS or magnetic beads. TCR beta VDJ combination and CDR3 sequence profiling used genomic DNA as the template. An Illumina HiSeq 2000 was used for TCR repertoire sequencing. On the authors' methods: Repertoires were assessed using TRBV/TRBJ rearrangement plots, CDR3 size and DJ length profiles, and Simpson's diversity index. Whichever DNA sequence was most abundant in the deep sequencing data was defined as the immunodominant clone. CDR3 amino acid sequences were screened for sharing across subjects and compared with published repertoires and the VDJdb database. TCRdb took the public reads, trimmed them with fastp at Q25, ran MiXCR for clone calling and kept in-frame beta chains. Here each entry gathers all rows of one CDR3 protein and keeps the most common genes and DNA. In this record, the V and J calls reflect TCRdb's handling and not the investigators' own analysis. The table for this sample lists 150,000 to 200,000 distinct CDR3 sequences; 63% of them were counted only once. The top ten clones comprise 45% of the sample.

The sample was sorted CD4+, CD8+, or CD8+CD57+ T cells (not recorded which) from PBMCs. This clonotype was obtained from a human donor in good health. This receptor chain uses TRBV5-4 and TRBJ2-2; 7 middle bases align to TRBD2. DNA sequence: TGTGCCAGCAGCTCGGGGGGACCTACGAACACCGGGGAGCTGTTTTTT. This sequence encodes CASSSGGPTNTGELFF.